This T cell receptor (beta chain) was found in a study of blood T cell repertoires in COVID-19 (dated by TCRdb to 2018 to 2020). At the level of the whole study: Samples covering the acute and convalescent phases of COVID-19 were provided by collaborators in the United States, Italy and Spain. The material from the prospective study consisted of cDNA or gDNA derived from T cells, B-cell-depleted T cells, or PBMCs. The dataset comprised deeply sampled blood TCRbeta repertoires from subjects exposed to, actively infected with, or recovered from COVID-19. A freely available public database, intended as a resource for researchers studying the immune response to SARS-CoV-2, is where the repertoires were released. Samples were obtained from the ongoing ImmuneRACE study (first 160 participants) and from about 1,300 subjects provided by 6 global collaborators. A de-identified subject ID, COVID-19 status, age in years and sex were almost always included in the sample metadata. Where available, HLA class I and class II types were taken from metadata supplied by the sample provider and were not determined by assay-based typing. Study-wide findings and limitations: Clinical and demographic metadata were provided uncurated, with the amount varying by source and participant.

The CDR3 spans 15 residues, from the cysteine through the phenylalanine. Only the CDR3 region is kept as DNA, spanning 45 bases read in frame from base 1. V and J are trimmed by 1 base and 5 bases, and the gene matches miss 5 bases of the junction. The germline V gene provides CDR1 SGHVS and CDR2 FNYEAQ. About this clone itself: The antigen it recognizes is unknown. No clone much larger than this one lies a single base away; base qualities are absent.

The immunoSEQ Assay, a bias-controlled multiplex PCR, was used to amplify TCRbeta CDR3 regions from genomic DNA. As for the original processing: Within the assay, amplification of reference gene primers was used to estimate how many nucleated cells each sample contained. Sequence reads were collapsed and filtered to measure the absolute abundance of every unique TCRbeta CDR3 rearrangement. Productive Simpson clonality was computed per sample as the square root of Simpson's diversity index over productive rearrangements. Imported from immuneACCESS, the table was reduced by TCRdb to in-frame sequences with V and J called. These copies leave out some clones; in studies compared against another copy, an unresolved V gene accounts for under half, and the cause of the remainder is not known. D and trimming come from the DNA, and the V and J calls and clone size come from that table. The sample includes approximately 45,000 clones, with over 70% observed a single time. The ten largest clones capture 1% to 1.5% of the sample.

Each collaborating institution followed its own protocols to collect whole blood in K2EDTA tubes. For TCRbeta analysis, collaborators shipped samples in one of three forms: frozen whole blood, isolated PBMCs, or DNA extracted from either of those sample types. The rearrangement combines TRBV7-6 with TRBJ2-5, with 9 bases aligning to TRBD1. The sequenced sample was peripheral blood. This TCR came from a woman aged 40 to 50 with acute or convalescent COVID-19. The CDR3 loop reads CASSLDDRGAETQYF. The base sequence is TGTGCCAGCAGCTTAGATGACAGGGGGGCGGAGACCCAGTACTTC.